One and the same sample provided the 2 T cell receptor beta chains below, sequenced in a study of cytomegalovirus exposure and HLA in healthy donors (dated by TCRdb to 2015 to 2018). Libraries were prepared through the immunoSEQ multiplex PCR assay. For the multiplex PCR, a mixture combining 60 forward primers for TCR Vbeta segments and 13 reverse primers for TCR Jbeta segments was used. TCRdb holds this immuneACCESS table with in-frame rearrangements only. Some clones are missing; in checked studies, unresolved V genes explain under half, and the rest has no known cause. The sample table records roughly 100,000 clones; around 80% of these occur just once. The top ten clonotypes cover around 5.3% of the sample. The sample comprised PBMCs. All receptors come from a male donor in good health and CMV-seronegative.

J is TRBJ1-1 and V is TRBV14; D might be TRBD1 (5 bases). CDR1 and CDR2 from the germline V gene are SGHDN and FVKESK. The CDR3 has 13 amino acids. Deletions cut 5 bases from V and 11 bases from J, with 18 bases between. The CDR3 spells CASSSNPGLRAFF. CDR3 in DNA: TGTGCCAGCAGCTCCAACCCGGGACTTAGGGCTTTCTTT.

Remarks on this clone: Additional DNA sequences in this sample encode the identical CDR3. The V call is TRBV27, the J call TRBJ1-6, with a tentative D call TRBD1 (6 bases). Germline assignment: CDR1 MNHEY and CDR2 SMNVEV (reference sequence). V lost 3 bases to trimming and J lost 7 bases, with 10 bases between them. This CDR3 is 14 amino acids long. CDR3 region: CASSFPQGNSPLHF. Written as DNA, the CDR3 is TGTGCCAGCAGTTTTCCACAGGGCAATTCACCCCTCCACTTT.